This T cell receptor (beta chain) was documented in a study of T cells in Graves' hyperthyroidism and ophthalmopathy. Over 9 ml of fresh peripheral blood supplied the PBMCs. CDR3 length equals 13 residues. In germline, CDR1 is MNHNS, CDR2 SASEGT. The V end was cut by 8 bases, the J end by 4 bases, with 13 bases between. The CDR3 regions of TCR beta were amplified from RNA transcripts. In the first-round RT-PCR of the TCR CDR3, the HTBI primer set was used. Each CDR3 protein gets one entry after TCRdb re-called the multiplex PCR reads with MiXCR. The table shows more than 500,000 distinct CDR3 sequences, with roughly a sixth occurring only once. This clonotype was observed a handful of times.

This receptor was identified in a woman between 25 and 40 years old with Graves' ophthalmopathy. Sequenced input: blood. This chain joins TRBV6-1 and TRBJ2-3; perhaps TRBD2 as D (5 bases). The CDR3 nucleotides read TGTGCCAGCGGCGAGGGTGGGGCAGATACGCAGTATTTT. Encoded protein: CASGEGGADTQYF.